The 6 T cell receptor beta chains in this list originate from one sample, sequenced in a study of blood T cell repertoires in COVID-19. Assay: immunoSEQ multiplex PCR; the TCRdb copy retains only in-frame clones and omits some. The sample includes about 150,000 clones, around 90% seen only once; the top ten take 2.5% to 3%. Sequences were obtained from peripheral blood. The receptors shown here come from a human donor with COVID-19, enrolled during active disease. The donor label of this sample is uncertain.

V and J are TRBV2 and TRBJ2-7, with 7 bases identical to TRBD2. The V gene's germline CDR1 is SNHLY and CDR2 FYNNEI. V lost 4 bases to trimming and J lost 5 bases; unmatched junction nucleotides: 14. There are 16 residues in the CDR3. Here the CDR3 reads CASSAMAGGKGDEQYF. Here the CDR3 DNA reads TGTGCCAGCAGTGCGATGGCCGGGGGGAAGGGCGACGAGCAGTACTTC.

The chain is built from TRBV10-3 and TRBJ1-5, with D possibly matching TRBD1 (6 bases). This CDR3 region has 13 residues. CDR1 is ENHRY, CDR2 SYGVKD, per germline. The V and J ends lost 0 bases and 7 bases respectively, with 7 bases between them. The CDR3 DNA reads TGTGCCATCAGTGAGTCAGGACAGCAGCCCCAGCATTTT. Translated: CAISESGQQPQHF.

With respect to this clone: The same CDR3 also results from other DNA sequences found in this sample. The rearrangement joins TRBV5-1 to TRBJ2-7; the match to TRBD1 covers 8 bases. Germline CDR1 reads SGHRS; CDR2 reads YFSETQ. V gave up 3 bases and J gave up 3 bases; unmatched junction bases: 5. The CDR3 is made up of 14 amino acids. CDR3 sequence reads: CASSSGTGSYEQYF. The CDR3 DNA sequence: TGCGCCAGCAGCTCCGGGACAGGAAGCTACGAGCAGTACTTC.

The gene calls are TRBV25-1 and TRBJ2-3; the D gene is possibly TRBD1 (5 bases). V shed 2 bases and J shed 3 bases, with 15 bases lying between them. The CDR3 is 16 residues long. Germline V gene lookup returns CDR1 MGHDK and CDR2 SYGVNS. The CDR3 DNA reads TGTGCCAGCAGTGAAGGGGCAGCCCAAGGGACAGATACGCAGTATTTT. Translated, it gives CASSEGAAQGTDTQYF.

There are a few counts of this clone. The rearrangement uses TRBV27 and TRBJ1-5; 12 nucleotides match TRBD1. V was clipped by 4 bases and J by 5 bases; unmatched bases: 3. CDR1 and CDR2 from the germline V gene are MNHEY and SMNVEV (reference sequence). The CDR3 is made up of 15 amino acids. CDR3: CASSSGQGADQPQHF. The CDR3 DNA follows: TGTGCCAGCAGTTCGGGACAGGGGGCCGATCAGCCCCAGCATTTT.

The chain employs TRBV27 and TRBJ1-1, with D possibly TRBD1 on 6 matching bases. CDR1 and CDR2 from the germline V gene are MNHEY and SMNVEV (reference sequence). This CDR3 is 14 amino acids long. Trimming took off 8 bases at V and 5 bases at J, with 18 bases between the two ends. The CDR3 sequence is CASWPTGLWTEAFF. In DNA form, the CDR3 reads TGTGCCAGCTGGCCAACAGGGCTTTGGACTGAAGCTTTCTTT.